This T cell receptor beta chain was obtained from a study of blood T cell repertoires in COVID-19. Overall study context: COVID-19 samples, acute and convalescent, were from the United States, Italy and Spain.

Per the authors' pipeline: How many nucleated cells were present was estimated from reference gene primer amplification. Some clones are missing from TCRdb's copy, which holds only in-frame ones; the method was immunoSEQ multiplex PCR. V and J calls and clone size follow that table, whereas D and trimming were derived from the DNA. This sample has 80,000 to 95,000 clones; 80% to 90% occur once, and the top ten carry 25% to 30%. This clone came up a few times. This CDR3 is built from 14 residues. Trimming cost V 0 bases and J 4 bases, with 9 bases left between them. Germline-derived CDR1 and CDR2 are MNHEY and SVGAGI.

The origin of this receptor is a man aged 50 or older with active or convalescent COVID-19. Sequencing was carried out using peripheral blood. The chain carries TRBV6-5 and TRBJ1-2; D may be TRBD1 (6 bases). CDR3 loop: CASSYSGAFYGYTF. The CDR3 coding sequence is TGTGCCAGCAGTTACTCGGGGGCTTTCTATGGCTACACCTTC.